This T cell receptor (beta chain) stems from a study of technical replicates of blood from several donors. The protocol was immunoSEQ multiplex PCR, while the TCRdb copy is restricted to in-frame clones and leaves out a portion. Of about 79,000 clones listed, 91% are singletons. CDR3 length equals 14 residues. The germline V gene has CDR1 SQVTM and CDR2 ANQGSEA. V lost 1 base to trimming and J lost 4 bases, with 13 bases between them. The chain combines TRBV29-1 with TRBJ1-2; D gene unclear. The sequenced material came from T cells isolated from PBMCs. The sequence was collected from a human donor in good health. Some clones in this sample may be carry-over from other donors' samples. The CDR3 coding sequence is TGCAGCGTTGAAGGGACCGGGATCGGCTATGGCTACACCTTC. Encoded protein: CSVEGTGIGYGYTF. The entire variable domain, with the rest obtained from reference TRBV29-1 and TRBJ1-2, is as follows: SAVISQKPSRDICQRGTSLTIQCQVDSQVTMMFWYRQQPGQSLTLIATANQGSEATYESGFVIDKFPISRPNLTFSTLTVSNMSPEDSSIYLCSVEGTGIGYGYTFGSGTRLTVV.